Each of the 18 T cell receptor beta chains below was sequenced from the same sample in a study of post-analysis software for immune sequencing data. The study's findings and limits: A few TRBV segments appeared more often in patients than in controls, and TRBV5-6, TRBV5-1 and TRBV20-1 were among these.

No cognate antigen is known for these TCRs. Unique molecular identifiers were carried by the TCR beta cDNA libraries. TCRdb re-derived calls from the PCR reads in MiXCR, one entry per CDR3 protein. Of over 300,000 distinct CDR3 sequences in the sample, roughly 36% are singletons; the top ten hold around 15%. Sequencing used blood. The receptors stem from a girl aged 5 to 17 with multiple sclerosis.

The CDR3 sequence: CASSQDWASQGGEQFF. The CDR3 DNA reads as TGCGCCAGCAGCCAAGATTGGGCATCGCAAGGGGGTGAGCAGTTCTTC. The chain combines TRBV4-3 with TRBJ2-1; tentatively, D is TRBD1 (6 bases). The CDR3 is 16 residues long. CDR1 and CDR2 from the germline V gene are LGHNA and YSLEER. Trimming shortened V by 0 bases and J by 9 bases, and 18 bases separated the two germline ends.

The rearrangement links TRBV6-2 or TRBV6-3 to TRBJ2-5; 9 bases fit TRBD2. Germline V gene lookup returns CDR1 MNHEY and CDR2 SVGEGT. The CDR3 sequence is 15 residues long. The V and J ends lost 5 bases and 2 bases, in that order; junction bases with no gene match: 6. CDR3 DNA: TGTGCCAGCAGTCACCTAGCGGGATTTCAAGAGACCCAGTACTTC. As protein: CASSHLAGFQETQYF.

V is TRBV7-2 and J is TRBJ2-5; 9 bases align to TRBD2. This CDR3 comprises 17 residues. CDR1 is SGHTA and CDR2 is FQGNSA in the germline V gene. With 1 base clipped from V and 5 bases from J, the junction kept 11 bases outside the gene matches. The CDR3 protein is CASSLGGLAGPGETQYF. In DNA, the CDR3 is TGTGCCAGCAGCTTAGGGGGCCTAGCGGGGCCGGGGGAGACCCAGTACTTC.

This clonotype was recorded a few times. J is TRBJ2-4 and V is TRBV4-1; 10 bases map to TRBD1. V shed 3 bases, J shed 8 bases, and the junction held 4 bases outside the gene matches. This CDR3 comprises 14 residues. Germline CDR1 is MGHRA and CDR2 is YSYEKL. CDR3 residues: CASSQGTGVDIQYF. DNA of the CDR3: TGCGCCAGCAGCCAGGGGACAGGGGTGGACATTCAGTACTTC.

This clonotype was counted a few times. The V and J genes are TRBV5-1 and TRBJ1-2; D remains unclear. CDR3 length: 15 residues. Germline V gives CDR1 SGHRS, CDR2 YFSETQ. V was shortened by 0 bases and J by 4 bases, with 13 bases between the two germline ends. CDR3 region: CASSLDQAASYGYTF. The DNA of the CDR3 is TGCGCCAGCAGCTTGGATCAGGCCGCGAGCTATGGCTACACCTTC.

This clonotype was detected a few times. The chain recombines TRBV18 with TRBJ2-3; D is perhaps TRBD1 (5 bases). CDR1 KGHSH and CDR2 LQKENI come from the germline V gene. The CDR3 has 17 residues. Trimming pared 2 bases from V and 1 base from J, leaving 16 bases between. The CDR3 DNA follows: TGTGCCAGCTCACCAGGTACAGGCTATACGGGCACAGATACGCAGTATTTT. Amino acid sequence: CASSPGTGYTGTDTQYF.

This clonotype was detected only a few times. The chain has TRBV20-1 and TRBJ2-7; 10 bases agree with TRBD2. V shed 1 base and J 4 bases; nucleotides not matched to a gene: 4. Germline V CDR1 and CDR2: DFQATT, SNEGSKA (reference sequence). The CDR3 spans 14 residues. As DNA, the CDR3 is TGCAGTGCTAGAGGGACTAGCGGAAGATACGAGCAGTACTTC. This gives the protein CSARGTSGRYEQYF.

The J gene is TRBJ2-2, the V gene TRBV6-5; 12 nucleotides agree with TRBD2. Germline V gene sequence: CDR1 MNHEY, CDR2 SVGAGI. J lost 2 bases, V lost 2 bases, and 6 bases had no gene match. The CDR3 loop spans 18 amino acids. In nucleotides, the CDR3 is TGTGCCAGCAGTTACCCCGAACTAGCGGGGGGAAACACCGGGGAGCTGTTTTTT. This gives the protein CASSYPELAGGNTGELFF.

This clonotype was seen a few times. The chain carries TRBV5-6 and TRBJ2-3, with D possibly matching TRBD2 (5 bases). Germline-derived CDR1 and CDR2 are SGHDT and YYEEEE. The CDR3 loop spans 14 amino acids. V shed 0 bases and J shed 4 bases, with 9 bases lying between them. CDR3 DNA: TGTGCCAGCAGCTTGGCAATGGGAGCAGATACGCAGTATTTT. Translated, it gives CASSLAMGADTQYF.

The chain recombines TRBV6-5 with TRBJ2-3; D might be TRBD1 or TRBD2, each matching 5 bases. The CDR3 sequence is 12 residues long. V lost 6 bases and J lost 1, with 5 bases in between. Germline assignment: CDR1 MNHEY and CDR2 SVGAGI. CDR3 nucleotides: TGTGCCAGCAGGGGGGGCACAGATACGCAGTATTTT. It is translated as CASRGGTDTQYF.

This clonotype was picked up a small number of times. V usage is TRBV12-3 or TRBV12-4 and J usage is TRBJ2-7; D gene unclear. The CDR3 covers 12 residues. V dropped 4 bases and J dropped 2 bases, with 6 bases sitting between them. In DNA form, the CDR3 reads TGTGCCAGCAGTTCTCAGACCTACGAGCAGTACTTC. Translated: CASSSQTYEQYF.

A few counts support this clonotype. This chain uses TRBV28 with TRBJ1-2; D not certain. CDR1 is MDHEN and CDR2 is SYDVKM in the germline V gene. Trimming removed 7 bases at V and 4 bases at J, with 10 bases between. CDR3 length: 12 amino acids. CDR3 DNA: TGTGCCAGCACCCAGTACGGCTATGGCTACACCTTC. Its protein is CASTQYGYGYTF.

The chain's CDR3 is CASRVGIQETQYF. The DNA for the CDR3 is TGTGCCAGCAGAGTCGGAATACAAGAGACCCAGTACTTC. The rearrangement uses TRBV6-1 and TRBJ2-5, with D uncertain. CDR3 length: 13 amino acids. Germline lookup yields CDR1 MNHNS and CDR2 SASEGT. V gave up 6 bases and J gave up 2 bases, with 10 bases separating them.

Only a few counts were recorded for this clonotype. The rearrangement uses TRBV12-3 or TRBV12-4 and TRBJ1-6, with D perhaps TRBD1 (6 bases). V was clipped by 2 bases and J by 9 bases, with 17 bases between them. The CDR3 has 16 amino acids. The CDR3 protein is CASSLKAGDMGSPLHF. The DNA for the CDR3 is TGTGCCAGCAGTTTAAAGGCAGGGGATATGGGTTCACCCCTCCACTTT.

CDR3: CASSPLEREFTEAFF. The DNA for the CDR3 is TGTGCCAGCAGCCCGTTGGAGAGGGAATTCACTGAAGCTTTCTTT. The J gene is TRBJ1-1, the V gene TRBV7-8; D is undetermined. With 5 bases removed from V and 4 bases from J, the gap between germline ends came to 17 bases. Germline V gene sequence: CDR1 SGHVS, CDR2 FQNEAQ. The CDR3 length is 15 residues.

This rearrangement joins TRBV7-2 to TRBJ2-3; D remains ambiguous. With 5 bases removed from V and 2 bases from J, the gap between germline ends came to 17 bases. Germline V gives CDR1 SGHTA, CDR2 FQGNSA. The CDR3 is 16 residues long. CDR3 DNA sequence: TGTGCCAGCAGCCCTAGACGACTGTTGGTCACAGATACGCAGTATTTT. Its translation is CASSPRRLLVTDTQYF.

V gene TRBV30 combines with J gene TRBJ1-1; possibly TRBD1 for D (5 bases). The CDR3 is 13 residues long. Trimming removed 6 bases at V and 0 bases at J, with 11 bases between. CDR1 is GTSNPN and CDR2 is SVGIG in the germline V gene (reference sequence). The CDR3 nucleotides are TGTGCCTGCTCGGGGGGATTGAACACTGAAGCTTTCTTT. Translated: CACSGGLNTEAFF.

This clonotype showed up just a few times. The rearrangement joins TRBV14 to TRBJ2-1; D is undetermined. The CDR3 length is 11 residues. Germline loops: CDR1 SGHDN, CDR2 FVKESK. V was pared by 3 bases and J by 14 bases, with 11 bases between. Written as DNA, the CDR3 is TGTGCCAGCAGCCAGAACCTTGGAAAGTTCTTC. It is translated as CASSQNLGKFF.